The clone carrying this TCR beta chain appeared a single time. Its specificity is unknown. This entry belongs to a study of T cells in localized non-small cell lung cancer. Study-level results: Adjacent lung tissue had a median 57 of the top 100 clones found in the tumor.

The repertoire was sequenced with immunoSEQ multiplex PCR; TCRdb's copy has only in-frame clones and lacks some. The sample carries roughly 30,000 clones, approximately 85% recorded once. Germline loops: CDR1 MGHRA, CDR2 YSYEKL. After removal of 1 base from V and 2 bases from J, the junction contained 5 bases not matched to a gene. This CDR3 is 15 amino acids long. This clonotype was sampled from a woman aged 35-75 years with stage III lung adenocarcinoma. The sequencing used peripheral blood mononuclear cells, collected before any cancer treatment. The chain joins TRBV4-1 to TRBJ2-7; 7 bases align to TRBD2. Written as DNA, the CDR3 is TGCGCCAGCAGCCAAGCGGCGGGGGAGACCTACGAGCAGTACTTC. Translation gives CASSQAAGETYEQYF.